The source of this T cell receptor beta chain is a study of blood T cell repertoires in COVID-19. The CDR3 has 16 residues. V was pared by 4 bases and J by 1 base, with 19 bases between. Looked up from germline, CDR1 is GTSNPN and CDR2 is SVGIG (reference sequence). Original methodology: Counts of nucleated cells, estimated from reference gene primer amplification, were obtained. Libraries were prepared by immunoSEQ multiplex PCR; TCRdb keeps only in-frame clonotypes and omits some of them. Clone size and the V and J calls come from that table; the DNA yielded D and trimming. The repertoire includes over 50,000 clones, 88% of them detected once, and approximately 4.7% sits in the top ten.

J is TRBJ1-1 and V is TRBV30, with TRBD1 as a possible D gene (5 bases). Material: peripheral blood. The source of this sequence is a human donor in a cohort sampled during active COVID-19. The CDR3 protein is CAWTQRVGGANTEAFF. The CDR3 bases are TGTGCCTGGACCCAACGAGTGGGGGGAGCGAACACTGAAGCTTTCTTT.